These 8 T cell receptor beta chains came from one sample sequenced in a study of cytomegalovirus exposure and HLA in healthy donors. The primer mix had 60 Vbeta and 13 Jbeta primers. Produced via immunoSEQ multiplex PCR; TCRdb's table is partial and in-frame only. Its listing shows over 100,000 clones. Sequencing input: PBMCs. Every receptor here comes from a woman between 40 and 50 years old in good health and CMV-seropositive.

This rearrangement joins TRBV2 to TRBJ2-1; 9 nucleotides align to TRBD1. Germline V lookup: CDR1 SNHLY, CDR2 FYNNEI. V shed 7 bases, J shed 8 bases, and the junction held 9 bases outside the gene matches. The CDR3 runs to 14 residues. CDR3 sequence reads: CASTRDREFHEQFF. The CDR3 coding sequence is TGTGCCAGCACTCGGGACAGGGAGTTCCATGAGCAGTTCTTC.

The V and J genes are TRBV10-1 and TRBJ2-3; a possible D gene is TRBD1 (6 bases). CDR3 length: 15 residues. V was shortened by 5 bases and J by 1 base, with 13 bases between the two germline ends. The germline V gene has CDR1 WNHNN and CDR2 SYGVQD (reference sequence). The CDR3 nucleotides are TGCGCCAGCAGTTCTTGGAGACAGGGCACAGATACGCAGTATTTT. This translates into CASSSWRQGTDTQYF.

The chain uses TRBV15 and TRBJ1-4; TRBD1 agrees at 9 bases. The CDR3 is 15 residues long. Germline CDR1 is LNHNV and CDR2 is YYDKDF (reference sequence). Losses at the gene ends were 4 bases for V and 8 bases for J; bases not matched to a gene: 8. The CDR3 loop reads CATSTTGTGSEKLFF. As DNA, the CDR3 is TGTGCCACCAGCACAACCGGGACAGGGTCGGAAAAACTGTTTTTT.

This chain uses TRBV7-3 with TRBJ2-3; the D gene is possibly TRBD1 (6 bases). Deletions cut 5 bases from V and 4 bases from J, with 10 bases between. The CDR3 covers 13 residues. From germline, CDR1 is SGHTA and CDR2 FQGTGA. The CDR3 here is CASSLRTADTQYF. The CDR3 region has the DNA TGTGCCAGCAGCCTAAGGACAGCAGATACGCAGTATTTT.

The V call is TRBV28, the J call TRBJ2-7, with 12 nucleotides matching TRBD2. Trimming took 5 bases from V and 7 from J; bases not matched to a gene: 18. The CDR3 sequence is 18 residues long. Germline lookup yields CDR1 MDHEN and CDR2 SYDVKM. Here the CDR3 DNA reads TGTGCCAGCAGTCTCAGTGGACTAGCGGGGCCTGGGGCGAGTGAGCAGTACTTC. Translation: CASSLSGLAGPGASEQYF.

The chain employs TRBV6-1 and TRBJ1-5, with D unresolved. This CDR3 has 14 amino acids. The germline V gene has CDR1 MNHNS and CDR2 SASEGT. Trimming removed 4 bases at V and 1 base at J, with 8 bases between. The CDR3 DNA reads TGTGCCAGCAGTGGCCTGAGGAGCAATCAGCCCCAGCATTTT. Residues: CASSGLRSNQPQHF.

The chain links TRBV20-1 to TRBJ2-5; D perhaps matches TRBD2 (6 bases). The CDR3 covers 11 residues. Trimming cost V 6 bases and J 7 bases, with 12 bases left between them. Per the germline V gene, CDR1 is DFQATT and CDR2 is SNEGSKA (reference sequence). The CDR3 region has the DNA TGCAGTGCCCTGGGACTTGGGACCCAGTACTTC. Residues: CSALGLGTQYF.

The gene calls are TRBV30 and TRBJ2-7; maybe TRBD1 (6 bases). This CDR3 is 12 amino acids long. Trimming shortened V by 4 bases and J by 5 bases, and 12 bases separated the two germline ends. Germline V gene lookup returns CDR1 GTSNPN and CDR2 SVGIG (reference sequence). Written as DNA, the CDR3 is TGTGCCTGGAAACAGGGAGTAGACGAGCAGTACTTC. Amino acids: CAWKQGVDEQYF.